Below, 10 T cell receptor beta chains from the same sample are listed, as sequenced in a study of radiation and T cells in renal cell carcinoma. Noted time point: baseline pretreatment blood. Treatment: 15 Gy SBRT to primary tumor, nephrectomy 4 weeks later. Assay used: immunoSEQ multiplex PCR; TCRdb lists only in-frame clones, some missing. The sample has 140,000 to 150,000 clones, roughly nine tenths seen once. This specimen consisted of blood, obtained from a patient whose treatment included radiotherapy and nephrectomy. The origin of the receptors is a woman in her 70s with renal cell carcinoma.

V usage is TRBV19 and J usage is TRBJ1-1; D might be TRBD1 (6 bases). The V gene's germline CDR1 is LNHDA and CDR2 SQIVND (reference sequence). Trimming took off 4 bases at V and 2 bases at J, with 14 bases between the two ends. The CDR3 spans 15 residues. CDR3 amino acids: CASSTSQGRNTEAFF. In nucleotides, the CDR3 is TGTGCCAGTAGTACCTCCCAGGGGCGCAACACTGAAGCTTTCTTT.

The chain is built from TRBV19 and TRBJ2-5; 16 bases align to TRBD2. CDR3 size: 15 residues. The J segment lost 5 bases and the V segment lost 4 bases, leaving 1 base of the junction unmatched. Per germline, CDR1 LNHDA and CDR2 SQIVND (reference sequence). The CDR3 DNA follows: TGTGCCAGTAGTACGGGACTAGCGGGGGGGGAGACCCAGTACTTC. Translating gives CASSTGLAGGETQYF.

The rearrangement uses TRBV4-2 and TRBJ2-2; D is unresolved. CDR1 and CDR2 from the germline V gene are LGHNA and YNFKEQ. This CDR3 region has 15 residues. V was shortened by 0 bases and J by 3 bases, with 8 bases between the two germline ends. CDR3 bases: TGTGCCAGCAGCCAAGACCCTCGATACACCGGGGAGCTGTTTTTT. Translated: CASSQDPRYTGELFF.

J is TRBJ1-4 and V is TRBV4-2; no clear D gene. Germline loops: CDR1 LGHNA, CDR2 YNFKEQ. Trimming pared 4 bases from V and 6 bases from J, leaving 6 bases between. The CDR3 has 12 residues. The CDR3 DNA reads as TGTGCCAGCAGCCCCGCTCATGAAAAACTGTTTTTT. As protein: CASSPAHEKLFF.

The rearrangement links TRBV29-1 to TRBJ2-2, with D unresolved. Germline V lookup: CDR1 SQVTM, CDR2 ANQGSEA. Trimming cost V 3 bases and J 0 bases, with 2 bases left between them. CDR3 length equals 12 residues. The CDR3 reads CSVDPNTGELFF. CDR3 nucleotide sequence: TGCAGCGTTGATCCGAACACCGGGGAGCTGTTTTTT.

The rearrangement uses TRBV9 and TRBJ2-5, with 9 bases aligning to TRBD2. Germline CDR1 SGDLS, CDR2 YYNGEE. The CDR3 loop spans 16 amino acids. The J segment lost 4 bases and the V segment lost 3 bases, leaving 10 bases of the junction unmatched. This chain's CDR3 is CASSGERGAVVETQYF. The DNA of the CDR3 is TGTGCCAGCAGCGGGGAGCGGGGGGCCGTTGTAGAGACCCAGTACTTC.

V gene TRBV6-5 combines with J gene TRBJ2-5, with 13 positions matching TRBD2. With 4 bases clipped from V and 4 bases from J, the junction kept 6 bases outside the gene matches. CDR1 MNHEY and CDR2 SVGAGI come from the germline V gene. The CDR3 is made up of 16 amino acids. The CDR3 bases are TGTGCCAGCAGTTTTACTAGCGGGGGGGCGCGAGAGACCCAGTACTTC. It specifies CASSFTSGGARETQYF.

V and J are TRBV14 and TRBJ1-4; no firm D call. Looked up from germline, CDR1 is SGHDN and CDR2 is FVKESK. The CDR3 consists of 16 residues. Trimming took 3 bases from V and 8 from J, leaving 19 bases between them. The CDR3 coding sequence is TGTGCCAGCAGCCAGATCACGGGCTCCATGGGGGAAAAACTGTTTTTT. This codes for CASSQITGSMGEKLFF.

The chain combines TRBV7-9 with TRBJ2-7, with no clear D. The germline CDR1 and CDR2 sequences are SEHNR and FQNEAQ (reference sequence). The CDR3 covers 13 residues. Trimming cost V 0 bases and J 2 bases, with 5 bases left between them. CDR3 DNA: TGTGCCAGCAGCTTAGCCAGTACCTACGAGCAGTACTTC. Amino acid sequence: CASSLASTYEQYF.

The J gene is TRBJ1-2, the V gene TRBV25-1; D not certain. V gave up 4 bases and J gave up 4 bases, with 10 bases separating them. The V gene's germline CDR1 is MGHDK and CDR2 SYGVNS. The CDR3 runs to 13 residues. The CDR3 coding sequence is TGTGCCAGCAGTGTCCCGGGCGTCTATGGCTACACCTTC. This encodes CASSVPGVYGYTF.